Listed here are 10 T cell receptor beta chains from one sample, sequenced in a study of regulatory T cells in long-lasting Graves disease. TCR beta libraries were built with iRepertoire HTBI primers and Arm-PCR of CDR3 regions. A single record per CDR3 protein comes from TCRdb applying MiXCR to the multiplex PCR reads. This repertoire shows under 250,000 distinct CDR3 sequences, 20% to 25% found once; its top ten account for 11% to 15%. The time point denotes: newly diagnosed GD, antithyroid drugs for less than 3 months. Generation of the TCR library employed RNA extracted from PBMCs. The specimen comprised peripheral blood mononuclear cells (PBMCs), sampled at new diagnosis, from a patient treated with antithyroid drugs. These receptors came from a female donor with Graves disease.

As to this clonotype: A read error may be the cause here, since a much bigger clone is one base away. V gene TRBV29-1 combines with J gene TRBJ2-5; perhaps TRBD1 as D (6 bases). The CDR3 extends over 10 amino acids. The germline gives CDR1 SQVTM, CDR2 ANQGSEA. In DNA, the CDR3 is TGCATCGTTGGACAGATGGCCCAGTACTTC. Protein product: CIVGQMAQYF. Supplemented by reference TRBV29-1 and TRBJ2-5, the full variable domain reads SAVISQKPSRDICQRGTSLTIQCQVDSQVTMMFWYRQQPGQSLTLIATANQGSEATYESGFVIDKFPISRPNLTFSTLTVSNMSPEDSSIYLCIVGQMAQYFGPGTRLLVL.

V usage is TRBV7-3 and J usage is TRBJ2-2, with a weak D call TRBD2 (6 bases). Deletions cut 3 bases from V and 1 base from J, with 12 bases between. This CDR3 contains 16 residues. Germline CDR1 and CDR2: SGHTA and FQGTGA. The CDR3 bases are TGTGCCAGCAGCTTGCAGGTAGCGGAGAACACCGGGGAGCTGTTTTTT. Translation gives CASSLQVAENTGELFF.

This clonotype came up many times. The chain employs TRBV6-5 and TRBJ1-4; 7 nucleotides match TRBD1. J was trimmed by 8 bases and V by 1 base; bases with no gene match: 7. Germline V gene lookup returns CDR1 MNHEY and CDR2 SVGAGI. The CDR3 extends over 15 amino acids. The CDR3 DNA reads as TGTGCCAGCAGTTACTGGGGGAGGGGGCAAGAAAAACTGTTTTTT. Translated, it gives CASSYWGRGQEKLFF.

The CDR3 sequence: CASSLRFGTEAFF. The CDR3 DNA reads TGTGCCAGCAGCTTAAGGTTCGGCACTGAAGCTTTCTTT. The gene calls are TRBV11-3 and TRBJ1-1; D not certain. The CDR3 has 13 residues. The V and J ends lost 2 bases and 4 bases respectively, with 8 bases between them. Germline assignment: CDR1 SGHNT and CDR2 YENEEA.

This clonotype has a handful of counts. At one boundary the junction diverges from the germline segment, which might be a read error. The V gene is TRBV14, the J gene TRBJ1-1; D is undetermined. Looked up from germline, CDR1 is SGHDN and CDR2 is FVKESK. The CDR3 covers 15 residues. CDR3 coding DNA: TGTGCCAGCGGCCATTTGACCTCATGGGGCACTGAAGCTTTCTTT. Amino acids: CASGHLTSWGTEAFF.

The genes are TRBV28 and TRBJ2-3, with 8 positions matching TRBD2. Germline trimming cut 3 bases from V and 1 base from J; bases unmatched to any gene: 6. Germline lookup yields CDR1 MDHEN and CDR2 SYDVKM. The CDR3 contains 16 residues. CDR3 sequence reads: CASSLSGSGGTDTQYF. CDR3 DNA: TGTGCCAGCAGTTTGAGCGGGAGTGGTGGCACAGATACGCAGTATTTT.

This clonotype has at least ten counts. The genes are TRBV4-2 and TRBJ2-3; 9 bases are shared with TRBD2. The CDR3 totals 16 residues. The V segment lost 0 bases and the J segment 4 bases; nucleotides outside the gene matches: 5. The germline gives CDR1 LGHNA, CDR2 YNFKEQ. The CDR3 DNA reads TGTGCCAGCAGCCAAGATGCGGGAGGGGGCCCAGATACGCAGTATTTT. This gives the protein CASSQDAGGGPDTQYF.

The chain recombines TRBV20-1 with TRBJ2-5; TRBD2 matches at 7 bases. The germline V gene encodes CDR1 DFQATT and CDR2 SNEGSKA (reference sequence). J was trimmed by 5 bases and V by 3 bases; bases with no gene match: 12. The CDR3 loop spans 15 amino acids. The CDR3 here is CSARSPGRVRETQYF. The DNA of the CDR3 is TGCAGTGCTAGGTCCCCTGGGAGGGTCAGGGAGACCCAGTACTTC.

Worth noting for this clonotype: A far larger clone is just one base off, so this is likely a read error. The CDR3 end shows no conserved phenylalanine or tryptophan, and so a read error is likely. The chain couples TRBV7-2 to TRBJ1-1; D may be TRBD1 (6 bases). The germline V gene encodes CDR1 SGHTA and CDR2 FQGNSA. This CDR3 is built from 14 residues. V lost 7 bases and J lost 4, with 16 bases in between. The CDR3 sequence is CASKPTAQGTEAFS. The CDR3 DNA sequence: TGTGCCAGCAAACCTACAGCACAGGGCACTGAAGCTTTCTCT.

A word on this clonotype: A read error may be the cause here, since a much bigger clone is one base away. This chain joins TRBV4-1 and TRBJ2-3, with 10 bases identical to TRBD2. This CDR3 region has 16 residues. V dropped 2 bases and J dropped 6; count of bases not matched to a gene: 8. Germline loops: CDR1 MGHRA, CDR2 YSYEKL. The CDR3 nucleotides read TGCGCCAGCAGCCAAACCGGGGCTAGCGGGAGTGATACGCAGTATTTT. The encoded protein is CASSQTGASGSDTQYF.